A selection of T cell receptor beta chains follows, all from one sample in a study of early T cells in non-severe SARS-CoV-2 infection. TCRdb re-called the 5' RACE reads with MiXCR, one entry per CDR3 protein. The data hold roughly 60,000 distinct CDR3 sequences, with approximately 5.6% observed a single time. The sequenced material came from whole blood. The receptors were sampled from an adult who was a healthcare worker with PCR-confirmed SARS-CoV-2 infection or an uninfected control (not recorded which). The CDR3 runs from the conserved cysteine through the conserved F or W. The D gene is left open where the match is weak. Not all rows give a size; the values are once, few, many and, for expanded clones, a class.

TRBJ1-1	TRBV20-1	-	few	CSAHLKRGQNTEAFF	TGCAGCGCTCATTTGAAGAGGGGTCAAAACACTGAAGCTTTCTTT
TRBJ2-5	TRBV19	TRBD2	many	CASRLAGQSQGTQYF	TGTGCCAGCCGTCTAGCGGGGCAATCCCAAGGGACCCAGTACTTC
TRBJ2-1	TRBV12-3/TRBV12-4	-	few	CASTASGVSYNEQFF	TGTGCCAGCACCGCTTCAGGGGTGTCCTACAATGAGCAGTTCTTC
TRBJ2-7	TRBV6-5	TRBD1	many	CASSRRGTGTYEQYF	TGTGCCAGCAGCCGCCGCGGGACAGGGACCTACGAGCAGTACTTC
TRBJ2-3	TRBV18	-	medium-sized	CASSPKGDTQYF	TGTGCCAGCTCACCAAAAGGAGATACGCAGTATTTT
TRBJ1-1	TRBV29-1	-	many	CSALRSKNTEAFF	TGCAGCGCGCTCCGCTCAAAGAACACTGAAGCTTTCTTT
TRBJ2-5	TRBV14	-	-	CASSQEAGLYQETQYF	TGTGCCAGCAGCCAAGAAGCGGGCCTCTACCAAGAGACCCAGTACTTC
TRBJ2-1	TRBV2	-	many	CASNAGTPGWSYNEQFF	TGTGCCAGCAACGCCGGGACCCCCGGTTGGTCCTACAATGAGCAGTTCTTC
TRBJ1-6	TRBV6-5	-	few	CASSYEGSPLHF	TGTGCCAGCAGTTACGAGGGTTCACCCCTCCACTTT
TRBJ2-7	TRBV27	TRBD1	many	CASSLATGASYEQYF	TGTGCCAGCAGTTTGGCGACAGGGGCCTCCTACGAGCAGTACTTC
TRBJ2-3	TRBV10-3	-	-	CAISVAAGQDWVLGTDTQYF	TGTGCCATCAGTGTAGCGGCGGGTCAGGACTGGGTTCTGGGCACAGATACGCAGTATTTT
TRBJ1-1	TRBV6-5	-	-	CASRRGAEAFF	TGTGCCAGCAGAAGGGGGGCTGAAGCTTTCTTT
TRBJ2-3	TRBV18	TRBD2	few	CASSPRTSGRFADTQYF	TGTGCCAGCTCACCAAGGACTAGCGGGAGATTCGCAGATACGCAGTATTTT
TRBJ2-3	TRBV9	-	many	CASSVGPPDTQYF	TGTGCCAGCAGCGTGGGACCCCCAGATACGCAGTATTTT
TRBJ2-5	TRBV3-1	-	-	CASSQGLKQETQYF	TGTGCCAGCAGCCAGGGGCTTAAACAGGAGACCCAGTACTTC
TRBJ2-2	TRBV4-1	-	many	CASSHLNTGELFF	TGCGCCAGCAGCCATTTAAACACCGGGGAGCTGTTTTTT
TRBJ2-5	TRBV30	-	many	CAWSVLRSQETQYF	TGTGCCTGGAGTGTACTCAGGAGCCAAGAGACCCAGTACTTC
TRBJ2-7	TRBV27	-	few	CASSLSPRGDYEQYF	TGTGCCAGCAGTTTATCGCCCAGGGGGGACTACGAGCAGTACTTC
TRBJ2-3	TRBV5-1	-	many	CASSSPGTQLVDTQYF	TGCGCCAGCAGCTCCCCCGGGACTCAACTTGTAGATACGCAGTATTTT
TRBJ2-2	TRBV2	-	many	CASKGIANTGELFF	TGTGCCAGCAAGGGTATCGCGAACACCGGGGAGCTGTTTTTT
TRBJ1-5	TRBV18	-	few	CASSPPLGDQPQHF	TGTGCCAGCTCACCACCTCTGGGGGATCAGCCCCAGCATTTT
TRBJ2-2	TRBV5-1	-	few	CASSFRREELFF	TGCGCCAGCAGCTTCAGGAGGGAGGAGCTGTTTTTT
TRBJ2-3	TRBV10-3	-	-	CAIRASVDTQYF	TGTGCCATCAGAGCGAGTGTGGATACGCAGTATTTT
TRBJ2-7	TRBV12-3/TRBV12-4	-	many	CAPPRGQGAYEQYF	TGTGCGCCTCCGCGGGGGCAGGGCGCCTACGAGCAGTACTTC
TRBJ1-1	TRBV2	-	many	CASGFRTEAFF	TGTGCCAGCGGCTTCAGAACTGAAGCTTTCTTT
TRBJ1-4	TRBV18	-	many	CASSPQGEKLFF	TGTGCCAGCTCACCACAGGGTGAAAAACTGTTTTTT
TRBJ1-1	TRBV20-1	TRBD1	few	CSARQGAMNTEAFF	TGCAGTGCTAGACAGGGGGCTATGAACACTGAAGCTTTCTTT
TRBJ2-6	TRBV11-3	-	many	CASSATRGSGANVLTF	TGTGCCAGCAGCGCGACCAGGGGCTCTGGGGCCAACGTCCTGACTTTC
TRBJ1-1	TRBV7-3	-	many	CASSQSHATEAFF	TGTGCCAGCAGCCAAAGCCATGCCACTGAAGCTTTCTTT
TRBJ1-2	TRBV12-3/TRBV12-4	-	many	CASSLSGLRYGYTF	TGTGCCAGCAGCTTATCGGGACTGAGATATGGCTACACCTTC
TRBJ1-5	TRBV27	-	many	CASSFVAAKPQHF	TGTGCCAGCAGTTTCGTGGCTGCCAAGCCCCAGCATTTT
TRBJ1-1	TRBV6-6	-	-	CASSYGQNTEAFF	TGTGCCAGCAGTTACGGGCAGAACACTGAAGCTTTCTTT
TRBJ2-3	TRBV11-3	-	many	CASSLDGTDTQYF	TGTGCCAGCAGCTTAGATGGAACAGATACGCAGTATTTT